This T cell receptor beta chain comes out of a study of PD-1 blockade in classical Hodgkin lymphoma (TCRdb year 2020). Turning to the overall study: Nivolumab dosing was 3 mg/kg intravenously every 2 weeks, continuing until either disease progression or unacceptable toxicity. The study used TCR beta sequencing and CyTOF to define a peripheral blood immune signature of response to PD-1 blockade in classical Hodgkin lymphoma.

This clone is medium-sized (0.01 to 0.1%) in its sample. There is no known antigen for this receptor. Base quality data are lacking; no much larger clone is found one base away. The CDR1 and CDR2 encoded by the germline V gene are SGHTA and FQGTGA. The CDR3 contains 12 residues, cysteine and phenylalanine counted. The entry retains the CDR3 DNA only, 36 bases that are in frame from base 1. Between the V and J ends, shortened by 5 bases and 5 bases respectively, the junction contains 7 bases. The intended sense of this specimen's time point label: cycle 4 day 1 (C4D1), after less than seven weeks of nivolumab. Every trial patient had relapsed after autologous stem cell transplantation, and cohorts A, B and C differed in prior brentuximab vedotin exposure. A total of fewer than 70 patients with relapsed/refractory classical Hodgkin lymphoma made up the trial cohort, and each patient's best overall response was complete response, partial response or progressive disease. Trial patients were treated with single-agent nivolumab in the multi-cohort phase II CheckMate 205 trial. Best overall response was determined by an independent review committee according to the 2007 International Working Group response criteria. PBMCs from the trial were collected at three points: immediately before nivolumab initiation (C1D1), and during therapy at cycle 2 day 1 and cycle 4 day 1. Peripheral blood was collected in 8 mL Vacutainer Cell Preparation Tubes, from which PBMCs were isolated by centrifugation and then cryopreserved.

What the work shows at the level of the full study, not this receptor alone: A significant rise by C4D1 was seen in CD4+ but not CD8+ TCR diversity (p=0.0027 vs p=0.16), with the rise being most apparent in complete responders (p=0.02). Newly diagnosed patients were reported to have lower baseline TCR diversity than healthy donors, and relapsed/refractory patients were reported to have lower baseline TCR diversity still. The study covered only a single clinical trial cohort, and the causes of the repertoire differences, possibly disease activity or prior therapy, were still not defined. Trial patients achieving complete response had baseline diversity similar to newly diagnosed patients, whereas partial responders and progressors had significantly lower diversity. Lower diversity was observed in patients in whom nivolumab was started less than 1 year after ASCT, and these patients were excluded from later analyses so that confounding by immune reconstitution would be avoided.

Genomic DNA was extracted with the Qiagen DNeasy kit from unsorted PBMCs and from negatively selected CD4+ and CD8+ fractions. TCR beta CDR3 regions were amplified by immunoSEQ multiplex PCR using primers annealing to V and J segments. Amplification bias was minimized using a synthetic immune receptor repertoire, and residual bias was removed computationally after sequencing. The paper's data handling went like this. Repertoire diversity was quantified as the Shannon entropy index using custom Python scripts. Unsorted, CD4+ and CD8+ repertoires were analyzed separately, except in combined analyses where CD4+ and CD8+ sequences were merged in silico. Clonal expansion was defined as a frequency increase of at least 2-fold after treatment compared with C1D1, and clones undetected at baseline were assigned a pseudocount of 0.5. Clones with 0 or 1 copy at C1D1 were defined as singleton clones, while clones with 2 or more copies were defined as non-singleton clones. Clones expanded in unsorted samples were labelled as CD4+, CD8+ or unknown by matching protein sequences in sorted samples from the same patient. Wilcoxon tests on paired samples were used to test changes in diversity from C1D1 to C4D1. As stored in TCRdb, this immuneACCESS dataset retains in-frame rearrangements with V and J assigned. A fraction of the clones does not appear; measured against another copy, unresolved V genes explain less than half of the discrepancy, and the remainder lacks a known reason. V and J calls and clone size are copied from that table; D and trimming were computed from the DNA. This sample is represented by tens of thousands of clones; around 80% of them were singletons. About 39% of the sample is in the top ten clones.

This chain joins TRBV7-3 to TRBJ2-1; there is no confident call for the D gene. The sample in question was peripheral blood mononuclear cells (PBMCs), obtained before the fourth cycle of nivolumab. This sequence was found in a human donor with classical Hodgkin lymphoma. The CDR3: CASSGWDNEQFF. The DNA is TGTGCCAGCAGCGGGTGGGACAATGAGCAGTTCTTC.